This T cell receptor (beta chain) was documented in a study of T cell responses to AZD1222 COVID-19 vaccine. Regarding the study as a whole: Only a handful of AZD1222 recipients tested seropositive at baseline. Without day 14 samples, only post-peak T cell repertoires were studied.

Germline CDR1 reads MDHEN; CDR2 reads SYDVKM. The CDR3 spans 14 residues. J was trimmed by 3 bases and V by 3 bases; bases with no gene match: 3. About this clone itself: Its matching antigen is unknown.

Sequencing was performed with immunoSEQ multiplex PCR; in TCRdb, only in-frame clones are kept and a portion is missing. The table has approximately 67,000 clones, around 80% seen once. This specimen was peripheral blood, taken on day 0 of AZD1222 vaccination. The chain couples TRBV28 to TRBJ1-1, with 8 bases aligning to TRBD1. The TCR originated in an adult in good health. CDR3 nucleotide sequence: TGTGCCAGCAGTTTCAGGGGGCAGTACACTGAAGCTTTCTTT. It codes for CASSFRGQYTEAFF.